This TCR beta chain was recovered during a study of blood T cell repertoires in COVID-19. For the study at large: Spain, Italy and the United States supplied samples that represented acute and convalescent COVID-19. From T cells, B-cell-depleted T cells, or PBMCs came the material, which was cDNA or gDNA.

In the original workflow: The assay estimated nucleated cells by amplifying reference gene primers. Repertoires were generated with immunoSEQ multiplex PCR, while TCRdb's copy carries only in-frame clones and drops some. The D gene and trimming were derived from the DNA, and the V and J assignments and clone size from that table. The data contain 65,000 to 80,000 clones, more than 75% of them singletons. A single count supports this clone. Germline V CDR1 and CDR2: LGHDT, YNNKEL (reference sequence). The CDR3 covers 14 residues. V was clipped by 0 bases and J by 4 bases, with 9 bases between them. The sequenced material came from peripheral blood. The source is a human donor in a cohort sampled during active COVID-19. The chain combines TRBV3-1 (or the pseudogene TRBV3-2) with TRBJ2-5; the D gene is possibly TRBD2 (6 bases). CDR3 DNA sequence: TGTGCCAGCAGCCAAGAGACTAGGTTAGAGACCCAGTACTTC. Protein product: CASSQETRLETQYF.